Sequencing of this T cell receptor beta chain was carried out in a study of cytomegalovirus exposure and HLA in healthy donors. Overall study: Early released data comprised about 90 million unique TCRs from HLA-typed donors.

As to this clone: Antigen unknown.

Researchers ran the PCR with 60 Vbeta and 13 Jbeta primers. Method: immunoSEQ multiplex PCR; TCRdb's copy keeps in-frame clones and lacks some. This specimen shows over 150,000 clones; the ten leading clones hold 0.7% to 0.8%. General study findings and limits: Among TCR sequences, most were rare, though some public TCRs appeared in many donors. With high specificity and sensitivity, the classifier reportedly diagnosed cytomegalovirus status.

The source is a boy aged 10-17 years in good health and CMV-seronegative. The material sequenced was PBMCs.

For the CDR3, the DNA is TGTGCCAGCAGCTCTATCGTTACAGATACGCAGTATTTT. Residues: CASSSIVTDTQYF. The chain joins TRBV7-9 to TRBJ2-3; D gene ambiguous. Germline V lookup: CDR1 SEHNR, CDR2 FQNEAQ (reference sequence). The CDR3 spans 13 residues. Trimming stripped 4 bases from V and 3 bases from J, with 8 bases between.